What follows are 20 T cell receptor beta chains derived from one specimen sequenced in a study of blood T cell repertoires in COVID-19. Method: immunoSEQ multiplex PCR; TCRdb's copy keeps in-frame clones and lacks some. Of 55,000 to 85,000 clones in the sample, more than 75% are singletons; the top ten hold 0.65% to 0.9%. Sequenced sample: peripheral blood. These TCRs come from a woman between 70 and 85 years old with acute or convalescent COVID-19.

V gene TRBV2 combines with J gene TRBJ2-7; TRBD1 agrees at 9 bases. CDR3 length: 14 amino acids. The ends lost 6 bases at V and 5 bases at J; junction bases unmatched: 8. Germline CDR1 is SNHLY and CDR2 is FYNNEI. The CDR3 nucleotides are TGTGCCAGCAGAGACCGGGACAGGGTCCACGAGCAGTACTTC. It specifies CASRDRDRVHEQYF.

The chain couples TRBV30 to TRBJ1-2; TRBD1 aligns across 9 bases. CDR3 length equals 18 residues. With V trimmed by 0 bases and J by 1 base, 12 bases remained unmatched. Germline-derived CDR1 and CDR2 are GTSNPN and SVGIG (reference sequence). This chain's CDR3 is CAWSVLRTGVSFNYGYTF. The CDR3 nucleotides read TGTGCCTGGAGTGTACTCCGGACAGGGGTCTCCTTTAACTATGGCTACACCTTC.

The chain carries TRBV3-1 (or the pseudogene TRBV3-2) and TRBJ1-1; D remains unclear. Germline V CDR1 and CDR2: LGHDT, YNNKEL (reference sequence). This CDR3 comprises 17 residues. Trimming cost V 1 base and J 0 bases, with 15 bases left between them. DNA of the CDR3: TGTGCCAGCAGCCAAGCAGGTGGCGCGGGAATGAACACTGAAGCTTTCTTT. Translated, it gives CASSQAGGAGMNTEAFF.

The rearrangement uses TRBV5-1 and TRBJ2-7, with 7 positions matching TRBD1. The CDR3 has 15 residues. The V segment lost 4 bases and the J segment 4 bases; nucleotides outside the gene matches: 11. Germline loops: CDR1 SGHRS, CDR2 YFSETQ. CDR3 loop: CASSPYRQGEYEQYF. The CDR3 nucleotides read TGCGCCAGCAGCCCATATCGGCAGGGGGAGTACGAGCAGTACTTC. Full variable domain (missing parts from reference TRBV5-1 and TRBJ2-7): KAGVTQTPRYLIKTRGQQVTLSCSPISGHRSVSWYQQTPGQGLQFLFEYFSETQRNKGNFPGRFSGRQFSNSRSEMNVSTLELGDSALYLCASSPYRQGEYEQYFGPGTRLTVT.

The CDR3 DNA is TGTGCCAGTAGTATAGGGGGGGGTTATCAGCCCCAGCATTTT. This translates into CASSIGGGYQPQHF. The chain employs TRBV19 and TRBJ1-5, with D possibly being TRBD1 (5 bases). The CDR3 extends over 14 amino acids. V lost 1 base, J lost 5 bases, and 9 bases lay in between. From germline, CDR1 is LNHDA and CDR2 SQIVND (reference sequence).

This chain links TRBV6-6 with TRBJ2-7; 7 bases agree with TRBD2. Germline V gene sequence: CDR1 MNHNY, CDR2 SVGAGI (reference sequence). There are 15 residues in the CDR3. V trimming: 6 bases; J trimming: 1 base; junction bases outside the gene matches: 9. The CDR3 is CASRLGTTQSYEQYF. CDR3 coding DNA: TGTGCCAGCAGACTCGGGACTACCCAGTCCTACGAGCAGTACTTC.

The genes are TRBV7-2 and TRBJ1-1, with 8 positions matching TRBD1. There are 14 residues in the CDR3. Germline-derived CDR1 and CDR2 are SGHTA and FQGNSA. The junction had 12 bases not matched to a gene; V was cut back by 4 bases and J by 11 bases. The CDR3 region is CASSSAGLQGVAFF. The CDR3 DNA reads as TGTGCCAGCAGCTCCGCTGGGCTACAGGGGGTCGCTTTCTTT. The full variable domain, its missing parts supplied by reference TRBV7-2 and TRBJ1-1, is GAGVSQSPSNKVTEKGKDVELRCDPISGHTALYWYRQSLGQGLEFLIYFQGNSAPDKSGLPSDRFSAERTGGSVSTLTIQRTQQEDSAVYLCASSSAGLQGVAFFGQGTRLTVV.

The chain uses TRBV5-5 and TRBJ1-1; D unclear. The V gene's germline CDR1 is SGHKS and CDR2 YYEKEE (reference sequence). The V end lost 3 bases, the J end lost 5 bases, and 5 bases lay between the germline ends. The CDR3 has 11 residues. The CDR3 DNA sequence: TGTGCCAGCAGCTCCGAGACTGAAGCTTTCTTT. Translating it yields CASSSETEAFF.

This chain connects TRBV2 to TRBJ2-3, with TRBD2 as a possible D gene (5 bases). The V gene's germline CDR1 is SNHLY and CDR2 FYNNEI. CDR3 size: 16 residues. V was trimmed by 6 bases and J by 1 base, leaving 17 bases between them. The DNA of the CDR3 is TGTGCCAGCAGCGGGGAAAGGGCGCCTGGCACAGATACGCAGTATTTT. Its translation: CASSGERAPGTDTQYF.

This clone was picked up a small number of times. The chain links TRBV2 to TRBJ2-5, with no clear D. V was shortened by 9 bases and J by 5 bases, with 16 bases between the two germline ends. Germline CDR1 SNHLY, CDR2 FYNNEI. The CDR3 length is 13 residues. CDR3 in amino acids: CASSLGSQETQYF. Here the CDR3 DNA reads TGTGCCAGTTCCCTCGGGTCCCAGGAGACCCAGTACTTC. The whole variable domain, filled in from reference TRBV2 and TRBJ2-5, reads EPEVTQTPSHQVTQMGQEVILRCVPISNHLYFYWYRQILGQKVEFLVSFYNNEISEKSEIFDDQFSVERPDGSNFTLKIRSTKLEDSAMYFCASSLGSQETQYFGPGTRLLVL.

This clone was seen a few times. This chain joins TRBV7-2 and TRBJ1-1; TRBD1 matches at 10 bases. The V gene's germline CDR1 is SGHTA and CDR2 FQGNSA. Germline trimming cut 6 bases from V and 3 bases from J; bases unmatched to any gene: 10. The CDR3 has 16 residues. CDR3 region: CASRRQGARSDTEAFF. The CDR3 region has the DNA TGTGCCAGCAGGAGACAGGGGGCCCGGAGTGACACTGAAGCTTTCTTT.

The table lists this clone with a count of one. J is TRBJ1-4 and V is TRBV10-3, with D possibly matching TRBD1 (5 bases). The CDR3 length is 15 residues. Germline V gene data show CDR1 as ENHRY and CDR2 as SYGVKD. With 2 bases removed from V and 8 bases from J, the gap between germline ends came to 15 bases. The CDR3 DNA follows: TGTGCCATCAGTGAGACGACGGAGTCAGGGGAAAAACTGTTTTTT. Protein: CAISETTESGEKLFF.

The chain links TRBV27 to TRBJ1-2, with D hard to call. The germline V and J ends were trimmed by 2 bases and 7 bases, with 14 bases remaining between them. The CDR3 is 14 residues long. Germline CDR1 and CDR2: MNHEY and SMNVEV (reference sequence). The CDR3 loop is CASSLMARDGGYTF. CDR3 sequence (DNA): TGTGCCAGCAGTTTAATGGCCCGGGATGGTGGCTACACCTTC.

The genes are TRBV5-1 and TRBJ2-2, with D possibly being TRBD1 (6 bases). Trimming pared 4 bases from V and 4 bases from J, leaving 17 bases between. CDR1 SGHRS and CDR2 YFSETQ come from the germline V gene. The CDR3 contains 16 residues. The CDR3, as DNA: TGCGCCAGCAGCGACCCCCAGGGGTGGGGCACCGGGGAGCTGTTTTTT. As protein: CASSDPQGWGTGELFF.

About this clone itself: The junction departs from the called germline gene at one end, perhaps through a read error. The rearrangement links TRBV28 to TRBJ2-3, with no clear D. This CDR3 has 14 residues. CDR1 and CDR2 from the germline V gene are MDHEN and SYDVKM. CDR3 region: CAGSFVAGTDTQYF. The CDR3 DNA reads TGTGCCGGCAGTTTCGTGGCGGGCACAGATACGCAGTATTTT. Using reference TRBV28 and TRBJ2-3 for the parts outside the CDR3, the full variable domain is DVKVTQSSRYLVKRTGEKVFLECVQDMDHENMFWYRQDPGLGLRLIYFSYDVKMKEKGDIPEGYSVSREKKERFSLILESASTNQTSMYLCAGSFVAGTDTQYFGPGTRLTVL.

The CDR3, as DNA: TGTGCCAGTAGTATACGGGAAGGCAATCAGCCCCAGCATTTT. This gives the protein CASSIREGNQPQHF. The gene calls are TRBV19 and TRBJ1-5; D ambiguous. The CDR3 runs 14 residues. Trimming took off 2 bases at V and 2 bases at J, with 7 bases between the two ends. Germline CDR1 LNHDA, CDR2 SQIVND (reference sequence).

The chain couples TRBV10-3 to TRBJ1-4; 7 bases are shared with TRBD1. Unmatched junction bases numbered 7, after V lost 5 bases and J lost 7 bases. The CDR3 spans 14 residues. Germline V gene data show CDR1 as ENHRY and CDR2 as SYGVKD. CDR3 in amino acids: CAISMAQGSEKLFF. The CDR3 DNA reads as TGTGCCATCAGTATGGCACAGGGGAGTGAAAAACTGTTTTTT.

This sequence joins TRBV27 and TRBJ1-2; TRBD1 is a possible D gene (6 bases). Germline loops: CDR1 MNHEY, CDR2 SMNVEV (reference sequence). V was pared by 8 bases and J by 5 bases, with 18 bases between. The CDR3 sequence is 14 residues long. The CDR3 sequence is CASGPADRSYGYTF. The CDR3 DNA reads TGTGCCAGCGGGCCGGCGGACAGAAGTTATGGCTACACCTTC.

The table lists this clone with a count of one. The chain uses TRBV14 and TRBJ1-3; D unresolved. Germline CDR1 SGHDN, CDR2 FVKESK. Trimming cost V 3 bases and J 5 bases, with 11 bases left between them. This CDR3 comprises 14 residues. CDR3 amino acids: CASSHQTGRNTIYF. Written as DNA, the CDR3 is TGTGCCAGCAGCCACCAAACGGGTCGAAACACCATATATTTT.

The chain recombines TRBV7-8 with TRBJ1-3; the D gene is possibly TRBD1 (5 bases). Germline V gene lookup returns CDR1 SGHVS and CDR2 FQNEAQ. The CDR3 sequence is 16 residues long. Trimming shortened V by 2 bases and J by 3 bases, and 14 bases separated the two germline ends. Here the CDR3 reads CASSLWGGAGGNTIYF. As DNA, the CDR3 is TGTGCCAGCAGCTTATGGGGTGGGGCAGGTGGAAACACCATATATTTT.